What follows are 5 T cell receptor beta chains derived from one specimen sequenced in a study of CD8+ T cells in alopecia areata. Sequencing used cDNA as its template, made by extracting RNA and reverse transcribing it. Method: immunoSEQ multiplex PCR; TCRdb's copy keeps in-frame clones and lacks some. The data show 80,000 to 100,000 clones, with roughly two fifths seen just once and around 1.5% held by the top ten. The specimen sequenced was CD4+ T cells sorted from blood. The receptor source for this set is a human donor with alopecia areata.

This clone was seen more than once but under ten times. The J gene is TRBJ2-7, the V gene TRBV7-9; D unresolved. Germline V CDR1 and CDR2: SEHNR, FQNEAQ (reference sequence). Trimming removed 5 bases at V and 3 bases at J, with 14 bases between. This CDR3 has 14 amino acids. For the CDR3, the DNA is TGTGCCAGCAGCCTGAGCCCGGTGAACTACGAGCAGTACTTC. It encodes CASSLSPVNYEQYF.

This clone showed up just a few times. The chain carries TRBV7-2 and TRBJ2-5; no reliable D call. Trimming pared 5 bases from V and 5 bases from J, leaving 12 bases between. Per the germline V gene, CDR1 is SGHTA and CDR2 is FQGNSA. The CDR3 is 13 residues long. The CDR3 sequence is CASSPRTVETQYF. The CDR3 bases are TGTGCCAGCAGCCCCCGGACGGTGGAGACCCAGTACTTC.

This clone appeared a few times. This sequence joins TRBV30 and TRBJ1-1; D not certain. Per germline, CDR1 GTSNPN and CDR2 SVGIG (reference sequence). Deletions cut 0 bases from V and 3 bases from J, with 8 bases between. The CDR3 runs 13 residues. The CDR3 DNA is TGTGCCTGGAGTGTCGACCAGTACACTGAAGCTTTCTTT. Its protein is CAWSVDQYTEAFF. The complete variable domain, with remaining parts taken from reference TRBV30 and TRBJ1-1, reads SQTIHQWPATLVQPVGSPLSLECTVEGTSNPNLYWYRQAAGRGLQLLFYSVGIGQISSEVPQNLSASRPQDRQFILSSKKLLLSDSGFYLCAWSVDQYTEAFFGQGTRLTVV.

This clone turned up a few times. The chain links TRBV30 to TRBJ2-1; 9 nucleotides agree with TRBD2. From germline, CDR1 is GTSNPN and CDR2 SVGIG (reference sequence). The CDR3 loop spans 15 amino acids. Germline trimming cut 0 bases from V and 3 bases from J; bases unmatched to any gene: 3. The CDR3 bases are TGTGCCTGGAGTGTACCTAGCGGGGACTACAATGAGCAGTTCTTC. Encoded protein: CAWSVPSGDYNEQFF.

V gene TRBV30 combines with J gene TRBJ1-2; TRBD1 might be the D (5 bases). In germline, CDR1 is GTSNPN, CDR2 SVGIG (reference sequence). The CDR3 length is 13 residues. Trimming shortened V by 1 base and J by 4 bases, and 10 bases separated the two germline ends. The CDR3 DNA is TGTGCCTGGAGTGCAGGGTCAGGCTATGGCTACACCTTC. Amino acids: CAWSAGSGYGYTF.